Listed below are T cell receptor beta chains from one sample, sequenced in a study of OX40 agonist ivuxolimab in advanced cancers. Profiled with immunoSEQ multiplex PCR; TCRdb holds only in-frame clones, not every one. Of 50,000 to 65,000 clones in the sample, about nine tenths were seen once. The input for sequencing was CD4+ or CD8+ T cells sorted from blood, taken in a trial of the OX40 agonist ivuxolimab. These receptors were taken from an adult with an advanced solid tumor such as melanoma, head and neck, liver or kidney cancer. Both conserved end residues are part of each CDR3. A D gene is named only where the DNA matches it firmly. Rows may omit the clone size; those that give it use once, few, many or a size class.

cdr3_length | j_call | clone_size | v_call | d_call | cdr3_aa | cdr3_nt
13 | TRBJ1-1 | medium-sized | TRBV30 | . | CAWRSGGGTEAFF | TGTGCCTGGCGGAGTGGGGGCGGGACTGAAGCTTTCTTT
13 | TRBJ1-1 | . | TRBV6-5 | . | CASSPGQNTEAFF | TGTGCCAGCAGTCCCGGACAGAACACTGAAGCTTTCTTT
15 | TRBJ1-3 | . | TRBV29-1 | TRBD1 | CSAGDSLSSGNTIYF | TGCAGCGCTGGGGACAGCTTGAGCTCTGGAAACACCATATATTTT
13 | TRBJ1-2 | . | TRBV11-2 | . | CASSPSGGSGYTF | TGTGCCAGCAGCCCCTCGGGGGGCAGTGGCTACACCTTC
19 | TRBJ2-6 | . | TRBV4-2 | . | CASSQEMTLPLSGANVLTF | TGTGCCAGCAGCCAAGAAATGACTCTGCCGCTCTCTGGGGCCAACGTCCTGACTTTC
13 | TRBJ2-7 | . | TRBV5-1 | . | CASSAGIPYEQYF | TGCGCCAGCAGTGCGGGGATACCCTACGAGCAGTACTTC
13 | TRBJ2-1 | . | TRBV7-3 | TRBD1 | CASSSTGADEQFF | TGTGCCAGCAGCTCTACAGGGGCCGATGAGCAGTTCTTC
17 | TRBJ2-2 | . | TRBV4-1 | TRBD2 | CASSQVTVLSGAGELFF | TGCGCCAGCAGCCAAGTGACGGTCCTTAGCGGGGCCGGGGAGCTGTTTTTT
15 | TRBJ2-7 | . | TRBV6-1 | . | CASSPSSVGGSEQYF | TGTGCCAGCAGTCCATCCAGTGTAGGGGGGAGCGAGCAGTACTTC
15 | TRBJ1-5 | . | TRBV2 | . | CASSEGQERGQPQHF | TGTGCCAGCAGTGAAGGTCAGGAGAGGGGTCAGCCCCAGCATTTT
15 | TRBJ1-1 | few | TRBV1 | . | CTSSGHRGMNTEAFF | TGCACCAGCAGCGGGCACAGGGGAATGAACACTGAAGCTTTCTTT
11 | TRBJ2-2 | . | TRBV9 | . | CASSSLGELFF | TGTGCCAGCAGCTCCCTCGGGGAGCTGTTTTTT
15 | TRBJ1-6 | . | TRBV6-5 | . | CASSLGGDYNSPLHF | TGTGCCAGCAGTCTGGGGGGGGATTATAATTCACCCCTCCACTTT
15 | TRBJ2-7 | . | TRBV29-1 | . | CSVEDFSGGEYEQYF | TGCAGCGTTGAAGATTTTAGCGGTGGGGAGTACGAGCAGTACTTC
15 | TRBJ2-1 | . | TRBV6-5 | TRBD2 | CASSPAGGTYNEQFF | TGTGCCAGCAGTCCAGCGGGAGGCACCTACAATGAGCAGTTCTTC
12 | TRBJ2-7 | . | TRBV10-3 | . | CAISEDATEQYF | TGTGCCATCAGTGAGGATGCGACCGAGCAGTACTTC
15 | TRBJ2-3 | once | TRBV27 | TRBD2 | CAIGLAGAIGDTQYF | TGTGCCATCGGACTAGCGGGAGCCATAGGAGATACGCAGTATTTT
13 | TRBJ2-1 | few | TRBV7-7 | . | CASSPAGSDEQFF | TGTGCTAGCAGCCCCGCGGGGAGCGATGAGCAGTTCTTC
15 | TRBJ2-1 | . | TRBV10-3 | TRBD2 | CAISEQAGSYNEQFF | TGTGCCATCAGTGAGCAAGCGGGATCCTACAATGAGCAGTTCTTC
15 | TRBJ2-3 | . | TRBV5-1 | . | CASSLDSTSTDTQYF | TGCGCCAGCAGCTTGGACAGTACTAGCACAGATACGCAGTATTTT
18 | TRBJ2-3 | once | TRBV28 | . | CASSLLSPPAIDTDTQYF | TGTGCCAGCAGTTTATTAAGCCCCCCAGCTATCGATACAGATACGCAGTATTTT
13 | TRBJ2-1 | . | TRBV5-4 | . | CASSAQGGAEQFF | TGTGCCAGCAGCGCCCAAGGAGGGGCTGAGCAGTTCTTC
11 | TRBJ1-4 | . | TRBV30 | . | CAWSDSGKLFF | TGTGCCTGGAGTGATAGTGGGAAACTGTTTTTT
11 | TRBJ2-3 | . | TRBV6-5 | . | CASGQTDTQYF | TGTGCCAGTGGACAGACAGATACGCAGTATTTT
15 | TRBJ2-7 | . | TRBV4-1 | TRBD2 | CASSQGVAGGYEQYF | TGCGCCAGCAGCCAAGGGGTAGCGGGGGGCTACGAGCAGTACTTC
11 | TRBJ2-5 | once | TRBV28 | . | CATRAPGAQYF | TGTGCCACCAGGGCCCCCGGGGCCCAGTACTTC
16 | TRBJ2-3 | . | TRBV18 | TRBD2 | CASSTGLAGVLDTQYF | TGTGCCAGCTCAACGGGACTAGCGGGAGTACTAGATACGCAGTATTTT
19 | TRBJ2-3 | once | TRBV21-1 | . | CASSKVDGVFNLSTDTQYF | TGTGCCAGCAGCAAAGTCGACGGGGTTTTTAATCTGAGCACAGATACGCAGTATTTT
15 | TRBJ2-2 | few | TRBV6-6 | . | CASSPAPVGTGELFF | TGTGCCAGCAGCCCCGCCCCGGTCGGGACCGGGGAGCTGTTTTTT
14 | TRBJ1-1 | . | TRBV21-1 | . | CASSNGGPNTEAFF | TGTGCCAGCAGCAACGGTGGGCCGAACACTGAAGCTTTCTTT
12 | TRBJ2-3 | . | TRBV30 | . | CAWSRELATQYF | TGTGCCTGGAGTAGAGAGCTAGCTACGCAGTATTTT
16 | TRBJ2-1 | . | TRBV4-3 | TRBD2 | CASSTSGTSGYNEQFF | TGCGCCAGCAGCACTTCCGGGACTAGCGGATACAATGAGCAGTTCTTC
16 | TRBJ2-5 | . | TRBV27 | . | CARWSHVEPRRETQYF | TGTGCCAGATGGTCTCATGTGGAGCCGCGGAGGGAGACCCAGTACTTC
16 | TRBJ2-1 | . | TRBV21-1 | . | CASSKGTRHSYNEQFF | TGTGCCAGCAGCAAAGGGACCAGGCACTCCTACAATGAGCAGTTCTTC
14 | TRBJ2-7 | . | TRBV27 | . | CASSFAAASYEQYF | TGTGCCAGCAGTTTCGCGGCAGCCTCCTACGAGCAGTACTTC
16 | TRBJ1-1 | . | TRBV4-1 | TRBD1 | CASSRLGGGEGTEAFF | TGCGCCAGCAGCCGTCTCGGAGGGGGCGAAGGCACTGAAGCTTTCTTT
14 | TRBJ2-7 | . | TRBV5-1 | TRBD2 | CASSFGGSSYEQYF | TGCGCCAGCAGCTTCGGCGGGAGCTCCTACGAGCAGTACTTC